This entry describes one TCR beta chain. Antigen: not known. The data were taken from a study of T cell responses to AZD1222 COVID-19 vaccine. Study results and caveats: Repertoires were collected only later (after the peak T cell response had occurred). Donors were mostly white British, more females; clonal diversity possibly underestimated. Spike as a whole was targeted by vaccine-associated CD4 TCRs, dominant at 160-218 and 743-854.

There are 14 residues in the CDR3. Per germline, CDR1 SGHAT and CDR2 FQNNGV. Trimming cost V 5 bases and J 0 bases; bases outside gene matches: 4. Recipients boosted at about 4 weeks or about 12 weeks are pooled. The protocol was immunoSEQ multiplex PCR, while the TCRdb copy is restricted to in-frame clones and leaves out a portion. The sample comprises around 99,000 clones, about 85% of which are singletons, and approximately 4.8% rests with the top ten. This sequence originates from an adult who received the AZD1222 COVID-19 vaccine. The input for sequencing was peripheral blood, taken 28 days after the second AZD1222 dose. The chain links TRBV11-2 to TRBJ2-7, with TRBD1 matching over 7 bases. As DNA, the CDR3 is TGTGCCAGCAGCCGACAGGGAAGCTCCTACGAGCAGTACTTC. It is translated as CASSRQGSSYEQYF.